This T cell receptor beta chain was profiled in a study of beta chain features in type 1 diabetes. To note about this clone: Antigen specificity is unknown.

Germline V gene sequence: CDR1 SGHAT, CDR2 FQNNGV. The CDR3 spans 13 residues. Trimming left V 5 bases short and J 0 bases short, with 7 bases between. Expressed TCRB transcripts were sequenced after all isolated RNA was converted to cDNA. Here immunoSEQ multiplex PCR was the method, and the copy in TCRdb shows in-frame clones only, minus some. The sample lists about 130,000 clones, just over 9% occurring once. Points from the study as a whole: A cDNA-based sequencing approach could over-represent cells with high TCR expression. Any role of HLA type in TCRB rearrangement remained unresolved here. Reduced insertions and increased deletions marked VDJ junctions in type 1 diabetes patients. The study found that naive, central memory and Treg TCRB repertoires appeared more similar in patients than in healthy donors.

The source of this sequence is a man aged 18-30 years in good health. This chain joins TRBV11-2 and TRBJ1-1, with unresolved D. The sequenced material came from central memory CD4+ T cells from blood. This chain's CDR3 is CASSLLMNTEAFF. The CDR3 DNA sequence: TGTGCCAGCAGCCTATTAATGAACACTGAAGCTTTCTTT.